This is a list of T cell receptor beta chains from one sample in a study of CD8 T cells in Susac syndrome. MiXCR, applied by TCRdb to the immunoSEQ multiplex PCR reads, yields one record per CDR3 protein. The sample has some 77,000 distinct CDR3 sequences; about 93% are singletons. The sequenced sample was CD4+ T cells from PBMCs. The receptors originated from a human donor with Susac syndrome. CDR3s include the opening cysteine and the closing phenylalanine or tryptophan. D genes are given only for firm matches. Expanded clones are given a class, and other clones once, few, many or no size at all.

>.|TRBV12-3/TRBV12-4|TRBJ2-3|once
TGTGCCGCTCGAGGAGGACTTAGCACAGATACGCAGTATTTT
CAARGGLSTDTQYF
>.|TRBV6-6|TRBJ2-1|few
TGTGCCAGCAGTTACTCGACTCTGGGCAATGAGCAGTTCTTC
CASSYSTLGNEQFF
>.|TRBV4-1|TRBJ1-3|.
TGCGCCAGCAGCCCCCCCCGTTCGGACCCTCTCTCTGGAAACACCATATATTTT
CASSPPRSDPLSGNTIYF
>.|TRBV5-1|TRBJ2-1|.
TGCGCCAGCAGCTTGCTCGGCGGGGCCAACTACAATGAGCAGTTCTTC
CASSLLGGANYNEQFF
>TRBD2|TRBV5-1|TRBJ2-5|.
TGCGCCAGCAGCTTGAACGGCGGGAGGGGAGAGACCCAGTACTTC
CASSLNGGRGETQYF
>TRBD2|TRBV20-1|TRBJ2-1|.
TGCAGTGCAGTGGGACTAGCGGGGGGGCTGGCGGATGAGCAGTTCTTC
CSAVGLAGGLADEQFF
>TRBD1|TRBV5-4|TRBJ2-3|.
TGTGCCAGCAGCCCCCACAGCACCCCAGGGGGCCGCGATACGCAGTATTTT
CASSPHSTPGGRDTQYF
>.|TRBV24-1|TRBJ2-5|.
TGTGCCACCAGTGATTTGGCGGGGCCAGAGACCCAGTACTTC
CATSDLAGPETQYF
>TRBD1|TRBV6-2/TRBV6-3|TRBJ1-1|.
TGTGCCAGCAGTTATTCGTCCCGGGACAGGGGCAAAGCTTTCTTT
CASSYSSRDRGKAFF
>TRBD2|TRBV20-1|TRBJ2-5|.
TGCAGTGCTAGAATAAAGACTAGCGGGTTACAAGAGACCCAGTACTTC
CSARIKTSGLQETQYF
>.|TRBV24-1|TRBJ2-5|.
TGTGCCACCAGTGACCCCCGACTTCCCCAAGAGACCCAGTACTTC
CATSDPRLPQETQYF
>.|TRBV29-1|TRBJ2-1|.
TGCAGCGTTGAAGCTAGGGGGGATGAGCAGTTCTTC
CSVEARGDEQFF
>.|TRBV5-1|TRBJ2-1|once
TGCGCCAGCAAGTTTAATGCAGGACAGAGCAATGAGCAGTTCTTC
CASKFNAGQSNEQFF
>.|TRBV4-3|TRBJ1-2|.
TGCGCCAGCAGCCAGGCTTCCTCCGGGAGACTCTATGGCTACACCTTC
CASSQASSGRLYGYTF
>TRBD2|TRBV7-2|TRBJ2-5|.
TGTGCCAGCAGCTTTAGGCGGTCGGTAGCGGGAGAGATGGAGACCCAGTACTTC
CASSFRRSVAGEMETQYF
>.|TRBV7-6|TRBJ2-3|.
TGTGCCAGCAGCTTAATGTATGGCGTTTTAGATACGCAGTATTTT
CASSLMYGVLDTQYF
>.|TRBV19|TRBJ1-3|.
TGTGCCACCTCCATCGAGCCTGGAAACACCATATATTTT
CATSIEPGNTIYF
>TRBD2|TRBV20-1|TRBJ2-1|.
TGCAGTGCTAGAGACTCGGGACTAGGCAGCAATGAGCAGTTCTTC
CSARDSGLGSNEQFF
>.|TRBV20-1|TRBJ2-7|.
TGCAGTGCCAACGCCTTCCGCGAGCAGTACTTC
CSANAFREQYF
>.|TRBV7-2|TRBJ2-6|few
TGTGCCAGCAGCCTAAGGACGACATCAAGCTCTGGGGCCAACGTCCTGACTTTC
CASSLRTTSSSGANVLTF